This T cell receptor beta chain stems from a study of blood T cells in healthy people across ages. Total RNA, at least 6 micrograms per sample, was extracted from PBMCs. Germline V gene lookup returns CDR1 SGDLS and CDR2 YYNGEE. The CDR3 length is 13 residues. The V gene lost 4 bases and the J gene lost 6 bases, with 11 bases spanning the gap. Next came a second PCR, run for roughly 6 to 11 cycles, which used a sample-barcoded 5' primer along with a J-beta primer mix. Via MiXCR, TCRdb re-called the 5' RACE reads, giving one row per CDR3 protein. The sample has hundreds of thousands of distinct CDR3 sequences; under 35% are singletons. This clonotype was counted a few times. No antigen is known for it. Regarding the study as a whole: Per million T cells, the diversity of TCR beta decreased roughly linearly as age advanced.

This TCR came from a woman aged 80 or older in good health. The source material was blood. J is TRBJ2-1 and V is TRBV9, with D hard to call. The CDR3 DNA follows: TGTGCCAGCAGCTCCCCAGGCGGCAATGAGCAGTTCTTC. This codes for CASSSPGGNEQFF.